Reported below is one TCR beta chain. Its target is unknown. The data stem from a study of OX40 agonist ivuxolimab in advanced cancers. Background on the study: Partial response was recorded in three patients: one hepatocellular carcinoma and two cutaneous melanoma cases.

Germline assignment: CDR1 SGHDN and CDR2 FVKESK. Trimming took 3 bases from V and 4 from J, leaving 9 bases between them. The CDR3 is 13 residues long. Assay used: immunoSEQ multiplex PCR; TCRdb lists only in-frame clones, some missing. The repertoire has about 36,000 clones, 88% of them found once; the top ten carry roughly 4%. Study results and caveats: In the 0.1 to 3.0 mg/kg range, CD4+ and CD8+ blood T cells had expanded clonally by week 6. In a subset of nonresponders, normalized T-cell clonal expansion was also low. Expanded clones belonging to CD8+ T cells outnumbered, on average, those of CD4+.

The chain is built from TRBV14 and TRBJ1-1; D uncertain. The source was CD4+ or CD8+ T cells sorted from blood, collected in a trial of the OX40 agonist ivuxolimab. This TCR was sampled from an adult with an advanced solid tumor such as melanoma, head and neck, liver or kidney cancer. The chain's CDR3 is CASSQGRTTEAFF. CDR3 nucleotide sequence: TGTGCCAGCAGCCAGGGCAGGACCACTGAAGCTTTCTTT.